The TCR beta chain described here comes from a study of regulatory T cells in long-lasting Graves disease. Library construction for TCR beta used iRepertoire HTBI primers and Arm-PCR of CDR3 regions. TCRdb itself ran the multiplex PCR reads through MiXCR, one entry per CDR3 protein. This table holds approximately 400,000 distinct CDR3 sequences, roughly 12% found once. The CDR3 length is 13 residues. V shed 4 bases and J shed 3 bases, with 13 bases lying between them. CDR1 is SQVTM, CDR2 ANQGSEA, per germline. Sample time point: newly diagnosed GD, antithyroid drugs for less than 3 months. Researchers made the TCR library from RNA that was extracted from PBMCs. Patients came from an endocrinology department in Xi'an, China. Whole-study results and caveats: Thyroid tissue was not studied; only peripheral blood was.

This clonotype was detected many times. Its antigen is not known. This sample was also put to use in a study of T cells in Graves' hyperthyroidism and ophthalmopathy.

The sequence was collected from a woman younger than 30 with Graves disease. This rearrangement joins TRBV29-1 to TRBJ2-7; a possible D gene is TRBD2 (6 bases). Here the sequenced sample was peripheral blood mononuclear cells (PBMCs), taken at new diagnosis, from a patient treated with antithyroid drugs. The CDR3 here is CSVGWAGSYEQYF. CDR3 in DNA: TGCAGCGTTGGGTGGGCCGGGAGCTACGAGCAGTACTTC.